The sequence of this T cell receptor beta chain was determined in a study of CD8 T cells in Susac syndrome. The RNA input was about 0.5 to 1 ug, and it was reverse transcribed with random hexamers. The immunoSEQ assay covered 54 Vbeta and 13 Jbeta segments for CDR3. TCRdb independently ran MiXCR on the immunoSEQ multiplex PCR reads; one entry per CDR3 protein. The data hold 130,000 to 150,000 distinct CDR3 sequences, with approximately 95% observed a single time. The germline V gene has CDR1 SQVTM and CDR2 ANQGSEA. The CDR3 has 12 amino acids. V gave up 7 bases and J gave up 5 bases; unmatched junction bases: 3.

This TCR was sampled from a human donor in good health. The chain employs TRBV29-1 and TRBJ1-5, with TRBD1 matching 9 bases. The sample comprised CD8+ T cells from PBMCs. CDR3 sequence reads: CSARQGDQPQHF. CDR3 in DNA: TGCAGCGCGAGACAGGGGGATCAGCCCCAGCATTTT.